This T cell receptor (beta chain) was documented in a study of T-cell reconstitution after alpha-beta-depleted transplantation in children. Study-wide findings and caveats: The high TCRbeta diversity at day 60 in some patients came from surviving recipient T cells and thymic progenitors.

CDR3 size: 17 residues. Trimming took off 3 bases at V and 5 bases at J, with 19 bases between the two ends. Germline-derived CDR1 and CDR2 are MNHEY and SMNVEV (reference sequence). Preparation of the TCRbeta library was carried out with unique molecular identifiers. Each CDR3 protein gets one entry after TCRdb re-called the PCR reads with MiXCR. Among under 850,000 distinct CDR3 sequences listed, 13% were seen once. Many counts were recorded for this clonotype. The antigen is unknown. This clonotype originated in a girl aged 2-10 years with congenital amegakaryocytic thrombocytopenia, due to receive a stem cell transplant. This sample comprised PBMCs, obtained before TCRalphabeta/CD19-depleted stem cell transplant. This rearrangement joins TRBV27 to TRBJ2-2; D might be TRBD2 (5 bases). CDR3 protein: CASSFLVRGPGTGELFF. The CDR3 DNA sequence: TGTGCCAGCAGTTTCCTTGTGAGAGGGCCGGGAACCGGGGAGCTGTTTTTT.